This TCR beta chain comes out of a study of OX40 agonist ivuxolimab in advanced cancers. Study in general: Every 2 weeks, ivuxolimab was infused into the patients intravenously at between 0.01 and 10 mg/kg.

Clones were sequenced by immunoSEQ multiplex PCR, and TCRdb holds only the in-frame ones, with some missing. The sample contains some 130,000 clones, over 75% of which appear only once. Trimming at V came to 4 bases and at J to 4 bases, leaving 8 bases not matched to a gene. From germline, CDR1 is MNHEY and CDR2 SVGAGI. The CDR3 extends over 15 amino acids. The receptor was isolated from an adult with an advanced solid tumor such as melanoma, head and neck, liver or kidney cancer. The source material was CD4+ or CD8+ T cells sorted from blood, sampled in a trial of the OX40 agonist ivuxolimab. The chain links TRBV6-5 to TRBJ2-7; 9 nucleotides line up with TRBD1. The CDR3 is CASSSQGALSYEQYF. In DNA form, the CDR3 reads TGTGCCAGCAGTTCACAGGGGGCGCTTTCGTACGAGCAGTACTTC.